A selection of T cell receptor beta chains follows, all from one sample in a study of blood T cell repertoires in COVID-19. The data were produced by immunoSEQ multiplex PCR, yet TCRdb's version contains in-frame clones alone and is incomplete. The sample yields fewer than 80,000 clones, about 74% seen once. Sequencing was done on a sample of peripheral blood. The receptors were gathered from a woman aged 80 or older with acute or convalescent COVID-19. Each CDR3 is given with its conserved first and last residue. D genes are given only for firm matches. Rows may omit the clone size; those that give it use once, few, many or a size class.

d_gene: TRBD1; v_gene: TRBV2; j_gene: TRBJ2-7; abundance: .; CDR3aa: CASSERTGKYF; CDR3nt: TGTGCCAGCAGTGAAAGGACAGGGAAGTACTTC
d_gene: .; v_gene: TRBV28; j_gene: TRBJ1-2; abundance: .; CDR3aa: CASSPAAWGYTF; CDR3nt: TGTGCCAGCAGCCCTGCGGCGTGGGGCTACACCTTC
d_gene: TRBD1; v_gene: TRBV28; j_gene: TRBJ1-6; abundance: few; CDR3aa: CASRTGTGASPLHF; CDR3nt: TGTGCCAGCAGAACCGGGACAGGTGCCTCACCCCTCCACTTT
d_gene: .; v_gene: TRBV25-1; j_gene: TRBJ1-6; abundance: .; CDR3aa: CASSASRQYSSYNSPLHF; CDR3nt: TGTGCCAGCAGTGCGTCTCGCCAGTACAGCTCCTATAATTCACCCCTCCACTTT
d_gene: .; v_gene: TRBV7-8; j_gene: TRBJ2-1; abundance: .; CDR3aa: CASSPGDSGYNEQFF; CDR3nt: TGTGCCAGCAGCCCGGGGGATAGCGGCTACAATGAGCAGTTCTTC
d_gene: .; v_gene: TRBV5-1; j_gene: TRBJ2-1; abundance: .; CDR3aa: CASRARSDSYNEQFF; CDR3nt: TGCGCCAGCAGGGCGCGGTCGGATTCCTACAATGAGCAGTTCTTC
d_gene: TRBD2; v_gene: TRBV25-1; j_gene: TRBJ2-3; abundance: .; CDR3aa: CASSPPAGGPDTQYF; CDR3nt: TGTGCCAGCAGTCCCCCAGCGGGAGGGCCCGATACGCAGTATTTT
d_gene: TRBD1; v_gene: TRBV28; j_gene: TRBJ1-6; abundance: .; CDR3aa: CASKRLFGQGSSYNSPLHF; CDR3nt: TGTGCCAGCAAAAGACTCTTTGGACAGGGGAGCTCCTATAATTCACCCCTCCACTTT
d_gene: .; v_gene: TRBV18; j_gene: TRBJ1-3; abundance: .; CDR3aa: CASSPAGVDSGNTIYF; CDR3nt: TGTGCCAGCTCACCGGCAGGGGTGGACTCTGGAAACACCATATATTTT
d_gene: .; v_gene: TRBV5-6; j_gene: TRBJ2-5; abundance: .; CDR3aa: CASSPGTPEETQYF; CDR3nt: TGTGCCAGCAGCCCCGGGACTCCCGAGGAGACCCAGTACTTC
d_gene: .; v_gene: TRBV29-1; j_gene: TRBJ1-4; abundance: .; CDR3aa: CSVVPPGNEKLFF; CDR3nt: TGCAGCGTTGTCCCCCCAGGGAATGAAAAACTGTTTTTT
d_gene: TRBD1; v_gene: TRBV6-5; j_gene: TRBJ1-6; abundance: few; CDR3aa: CASSLLQGNSPLHF; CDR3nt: TGTGCCAGCAGTTTGTTACAGGGGAATTCACCCCTCCACTTT
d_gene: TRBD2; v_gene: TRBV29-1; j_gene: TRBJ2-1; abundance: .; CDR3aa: CSVGSSGSYNEQFF; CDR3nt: TGCAGCGTTGGAAGTAGCGGGAGCTACAATGAGCAGTTCTTC
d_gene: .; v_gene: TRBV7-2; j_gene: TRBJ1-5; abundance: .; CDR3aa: CASSPEYSSNQPQHF; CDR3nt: TGTGCCAGCAGCCCTGAGTACAGTAGCAATCAGCCCCAGCATTTT
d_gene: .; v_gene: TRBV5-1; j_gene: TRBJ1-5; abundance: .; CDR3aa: CASSLSGSEHQPQHF; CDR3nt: TGCGCCAGCAGCTTGAGCGGCTCGGAGCATCAGCCCCAGCATTTT
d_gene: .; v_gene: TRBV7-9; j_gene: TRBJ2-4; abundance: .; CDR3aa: CASSLVGGGAKNIQYF; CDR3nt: TGTGCCAGCAGCTTAGTGGGAGGCGGGGCCAAAAACATTCAGTACTTC
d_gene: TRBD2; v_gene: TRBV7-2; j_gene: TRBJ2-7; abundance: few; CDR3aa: CASSFRGSGRAYEQYF; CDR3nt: TGTGCCAGCAGCTTCCGGGGTAGCGGGAGGGCCTACGAGCAGTACTTC
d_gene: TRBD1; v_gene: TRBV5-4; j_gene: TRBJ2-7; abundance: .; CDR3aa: CASSWRTGNYEQYF; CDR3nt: TGTGCCAGCAGCTGGAGGACAGGGAATTACGAGCAGTACTTC
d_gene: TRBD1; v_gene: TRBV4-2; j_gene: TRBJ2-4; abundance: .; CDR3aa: CASSQRGQGWENIQYF; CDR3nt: TGTGCCAGCAGCCAACGGGGACAGGGGTGGGAAAACATTCAGTACTTC
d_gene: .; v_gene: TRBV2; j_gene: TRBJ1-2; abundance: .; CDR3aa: CASIRETNYGYTF; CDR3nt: TGTGCCAGCATCAGGGAAACTAACTATGGCTACACCTTC
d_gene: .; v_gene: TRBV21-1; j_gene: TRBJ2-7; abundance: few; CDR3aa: CASSKGGQAPHGGNEQYF; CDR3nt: TGTGCCAGCAGCAAAGGGGGACAGGCCCCTCACGGGGGAAACGAGCAGTACTTC
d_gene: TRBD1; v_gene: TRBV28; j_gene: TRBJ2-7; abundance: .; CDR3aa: CASSRSGTGGKEQYF; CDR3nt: TGTGCCAGCAGTCGCTCCGGGACAGGGGGTAAAGAGCAGTACTTC
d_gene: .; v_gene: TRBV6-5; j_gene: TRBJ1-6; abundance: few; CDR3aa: CASSYWGDENSPLHF; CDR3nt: TGTGCCAGCAGTTACTGGGGAGATGAAAATTCACCCCTCCACTTT
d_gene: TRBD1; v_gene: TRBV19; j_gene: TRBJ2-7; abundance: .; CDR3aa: CAIRGQGEYEQYF; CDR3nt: TGTGCCATCCGGGGACAGGGTGAATACGAGCAGTACTTC
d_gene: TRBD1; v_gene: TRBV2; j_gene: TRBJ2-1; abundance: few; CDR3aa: CASRTGTGGYNEQFF; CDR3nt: TGTGCCAGCAGAACCGGGACAGGGGGCTACAATGAGCAGTTCTTC
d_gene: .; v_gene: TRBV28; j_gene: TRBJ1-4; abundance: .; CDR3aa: CASSSLGGGRNEKLFF; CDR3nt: TGTGCCAGCAGTTCCCTAGGCGGAGGACGGAATGAAAAACTGTTTTTT